Below are 21 T cell receptor beta chains sequenced from a single sample in a study of T cells in Graves' hyperthyroidism and ophthalmopathy. Researchers took RNA transcripts and amplified the TCR beta CDR3 regions from them. The HTBI primer set was used in a first-round RT-PCR of the TCR CDR3. Each CDR3 protein is one row after TCRdb ran MiXCR on the multiplex PCR reads. The sample contains a few hundred thousand distinct CDR3 sequences, approximately 14% of which appear only once. The sequenced sample was blood. The receptors here all came from a woman aged 18-35 years with Graves' hyperthyroidism that later progressed to Graves' ophthalmopathy.

This clonotype occurred many times. The chain combines TRBV7-2 with TRBJ2-5; 14 positions agree with TRBD2. The CDR3 consists of 20 residues. Germline V lookup: CDR1 SGHTA, CDR2 FQGNSA. Unmatched junction bases numbered 23, after V lost 5 bases and J lost 9 bases. Here the CDR3 reads CASSGYWGLAGALPGEAQYF. The CDR3 nucleotides read TGTGCCAGCAGCGGCTACTGGGGACTAGCGGGAGCCCTGCCTGGGGAGGCCCAGTACTTC.

This clonotype was seen many times. The rearrangement links TRBV10-3 to TRBJ2-1, with D perhaps given as TRBD1 or TRBD2 (6 bases each). Trimming removed 1 base from V and 0 bases from J, with 10 bases in between. The CDR3 consists of 16 residues. Germline V gene lookup returns CDR1 ENHRY and CDR2 SYGVKD. The DNA for the CDR3 is TGTGCCATCAGTGAGTTAGGGGGGAGCTCCTACAATGAGCAGTTCTTC. Protein: CAISELGGSSYNEQFF.

At least ten counts were recorded for this clonotype. This chain uses TRBV30 with TRBJ2-1; 7 nucleotides agree with TRBD2. Germline CDR1 and CDR2: GTSNPN and SVGIG (reference sequence). This CDR3 comprises 14 residues. The CDR3 DNA sequence: TGTGTCCTTAAGAGAGGGGAGGGCCCCAATGAGCAGTTCTTC. This translates into CVLKRGEGPNEQFF.

This clonotype was recorded many times. The chain joins TRBV20-1 to TRBJ2-1; TRBD2 aligns across 7 bases. The CDR3 extends over 13 amino acids. The germline V gene encodes CDR1 DFQATT and CDR2 SNEGSKA (reference sequence). The V and J ends lost 4 bases and 6 bases, in that order; junction bases with no gene match: 6. The CDR3 loop reads CSANRGSPNEQFF. The CDR3 bases are TGCAGTGCTAACCGCGGGAGTCCCAATGAGCAGTTCTTC.

In the case of this clonotype: A much larger clone sits a single nucleotide away, making a read error possible. The CDR3 here is CSASDGRWHNEQFF. The CDR3, as DNA: TGCAGTGCTAGTGACGGGAGGTGGCACAATGAGCAGTTCTTC. This sequence joins TRBV20-1 and TRBJ2-1, with TRBD2 matching over 7 bases. The CDR3 is 14 residues long. Germline CDR1 and CDR2: DFQATT and SNEGSKA (reference sequence). V gave up 3 bases and J gave up 5 bases; unmatched junction bases: 7.

This chain connects TRBV7-9 to TRBJ2-1, with D possibly matching TRBD1 (5 bases). The germline gives CDR1 SEHNR, CDR2 FQNEAQ (reference sequence). The CDR3 is made up of 16 amino acids. Deletions cut 1 base from V and 4 bases from J, with 14 bases between. The DNA of the CDR3 is TGTGCCAGCAGCTTAGGTGTGGGGCTCGATTACAATGAGCAGTTCTTC. It yields the protein CASSLGVGLDYNEQFF. Variable domain in full (rest from reference TRBV7-9 and TRBJ2-1): DTGVSQNPRHKITKRGQNVTFRCDPISEHNRLYWYRQTLGQGPEFLTYFQNEAQLEKSRLLSDRFSAERPKGSFSTLEIQRTEQGDSAMYLCASSLGVGLDYNEQFFGPGTRLTVL.

This clonotype was seen repeatedly, ten times or more. The chain combines TRBV6-1 with TRBJ1-2; 7 bases are shared with TRBD1. Germline trimming cut 9 bases from V and 3 bases from J; bases unmatched to any gene: 10. This CDR3 has 14 residues. Germline CDR1 is MNHNS and CDR2 is SASEGT. CDR3 sequence reads: CASHPGQRDYGYTF. DNA of the CDR3: TGTGCCAGTCACCCGGGACAGAGGGACTATGGCTACACCTTC.

This clonotype was detected only a few times. The chain couples TRBV6-1 to TRBJ1-2; D remains ambiguous. Germline V gene data show CDR1 as MNHNS and CDR2 as SASEGT. V was pared by 5 bases and J by 5 bases, with 18 bases between. The CDR3 spans 15 residues. CDR3 nucleotide sequence: TGTGCCAGCAGTTATAATAACGGAGGGAGGTATGGCTACACCTTC. It encodes CASSYNNGGRYGYTF.

This clonotype was seen many times. The rearrangement links TRBV12-3 or TRBV12-4 to TRBJ1-1; D uncertain. There are 12 residues in the CDR3. V lost 5 bases and J lost 5, with 9 bases in between. CDR3 residues: CASSPPRTEAFF. The CDR3, as DNA: TGTGCCAGCAGTCCTCCGAGGACTGAAGCTTTCTTT.

V is TRBV4-3 and J is TRBJ2-6; D ambiguous. From germline, CDR1 is LGHNA and CDR2 YSLEER. CDR3 length: 16 residues. With 0 bases removed from V and 2 bases from J, the gap between germline ends came to 8 bases. The DNA for the CDR3 is TGCGCCAGCAGCCAAGATCCAACAGCTGGGGCCAACGTCCTGACTTTC. This gives the protein CASSQDPTAGANVLTF.

J is TRBJ2-2 and V is TRBV5-6; D possibly corresponds to TRBD1 (5 bases). V was cut by 1 base and J by 7 bases, with 11 bases left in between. Germline lookup yields CDR1 SGHDT and CDR2 YYEEEE. This CDR3 is built from 14 residues. The CDR3 DNA is TGTGCCAGCAGCTTGCCAGGGATGGGCGGGGAGCTGTTTTTT. Amino acid sequence: CASSLPGMGGELFF.

The chain combines TRBV5-4 with TRBJ2-2; 8 bases line up with TRBD1. The CDR3 contains 15 residues. The ends lost 0 bases at V and 4 bases at J; junction bases unmatched: 2. Germline values: CDR1 SGHNT, CDR2 YYREEE (reference sequence). The CDR3 DNA reads TGTGCCAGCAGCTTGGCTGACAGGGGCACCGGGGAGCTGTTTTTT. The encoded protein is CASSLADRGTGELFF.

Of note for this clonotype: A much larger clone differs by one base, so this may be a read error. It is likely a read error, because the conserved phenylalanine at the end of the CDR3 is missing. The chain is built from TRBV28 and TRBJ2-1; 9 positions agree with TRBD2. The CDR3 contains 17 residues. Germline CDR1 reads MDHEN; CDR2 reads SYDVKM. V gave up 2 bases and J gave up 9 bases; unmatched junction bases: 14. The CDR3 DNA follows: TGTGCCAGCAGTTTAAAGCCAGCGGGAGGCCCTCAGGGTGAGCAGTTCTCC. Its translation: CASSLKPAGGPQGEQFS.

The sample holds a few counts of this clonotype. The J gene is TRBJ2-3, the V gene TRBV4-1; 8 bases line up with TRBD2. The germline V gene encodes CDR1 MGHRA and CDR2 YSYEKL. After removal of 0 bases from V and 5 bases from J, the junction contained 16 bases not matched to a gene. The CDR3 sequence is 19 residues long. This CDR3 reads CASSQDWYVRREDVDTQYF. CDR3 DNA sequence: TGCGCCAGCAGCCAAGATTGGTACGTTAGGCGGGAGGATGTAGATACGCAGTATTTT.

The chain recombines TRBV2 with TRBJ2-6; the match to TRBD1 covers 8 bases. The CDR3 loop spans 16 amino acids. Trimming removed 7 bases from V and 0 bases from J; junction bases left unmatched: 5. Germline V gene data show CDR1 as SNHLY and CDR2 as FYNNEI. The CDR3 bases are TGTGCCAGCAAAGGACAGGGCTACTCTGGGGCCAACGTCCTGACTTTC. Translation gives CASKGQGYSGANVLTF.

V usage is TRBV5-1 and J usage is TRBJ2-2, with 9 bases fitting TRBD2. The CDR3 has 16 residues. Trimming took 4 bases from V and 5 from J; bases not matched to a gene: 9. CDR1 is SGHRS and CDR2 is YFSETQ in the germline V gene. The CDR3 is CASSPRTSASTGELFF. In DNA, the CDR3 is TGCGCCAGCAGCCCGAGGACTAGCGCCTCAACCGGGGAGCTGTTTTTT. Based on the CDR3 plus reference TRBV5-1 and TRBJ2-2, the full variable domain is KAGVTQTPRYLIKTRGQQVTLSCSPISGHRSVSWYQQTPGQGLQFLFEYFSETQRNKGNFPGRFSGRQFSNSRSEMNVSTLELGDSALYLCASSPRTSASTGELFFGEGSRLTVL.

This clonotype has a count of ten or more. One end of the junction fails to match germline, which may point to a read error. Here the CDR3 DNA reads TGTGCCAGCAGTATAGCGATGAGCGGGAGGGCCTATAACGAGCAGTACTTC. Amino acids: CASSIAMSGRAYNEQYF. The rearrangement links TRBV12-3 or TRBV12-4 to TRBJ2-7; 10 bases line up with TRBD2. This CDR3 comprises 17 residues.

As for this clonotype: The germline gene is not matched at one end of the junction; a read error may be the cause. The chain employs TRBV20-1 and TRBJ2-1; D gene uncertain. Germline V gives CDR1 DFQATT, CDR2 SNEGSKA (reference sequence). This CDR3 is built from 14 residues. Here the CDR3 DNA reads TGCAGTGTTATGGACCCGAGCTCCTACAATGAGCGGTTCTTC. Encoded protein: CSVMDPSSYNERFF.

This clonotype was counted many times. The chain carries TRBV2 and TRBJ2-1, with D possibly matching TRBD2 (5 bases). The CDR3 consists of 15 residues. Germline V lookup: CDR1 SNHLY, CDR2 FYNNEI. V lost 7 bases and J 8 bases, leaving 21 bases between the germline ends. CDR3 region: CASIVGIIGRYEQFF. Written as DNA, the CDR3 is TGTGCCAGCATCGTCGGGATAATAGGTCGGTATGAGCAGTTCTTC.

Concerning this clonotype itself: A much larger clone sits a single nucleotide away, making a read error possible. The rearrangement links TRBV12-3 or TRBV12-4 to TRBJ2-3, with a possible D match to TRBD2 (5 bases). The CDR3 spans 16 residues. Trimming took off 5 bases at V and 3 bases at J, with 18 bases between the two ends. The chain's CDR3 is CASSLRPPGGTDTQYF. CDR3 in DNA: TGTGCCAGCAGTCTAAGACCCCCCGGCGGGACAGATACGCAGTATTTT.

This clonotype was seen repeatedly, ten times or more. The chain uses TRBV12-3 or TRBV12-4 and TRBJ2-3; 10 bases line up with TRBD1. The CDR3 runs 15 residues. J was trimmed by 6 bases and V by 4 bases; bases with no gene match: 7. CDR3 amino acids: CASSWGTGEADTQYF. The CDR3 DNA sequence: TGTGCCAGCAGTTGGGGGACAGGGGAGGCGGATACGCAGTATTTT.